These 32 T cell receptor beta chains share one sample of origin, sequenced in a study of human T cells and chemical hapten exposure. Specified time point: patch test 1, 2 weeks after DPC sensitization. Treatment noted: therapeutic diphenylcyclopropenone sensitization with weekly scalp DPC. TCRdb recomputed calls from the RACE reads with MiXCR, one row per CDR3 protein. This table has around 110,000 distinct CDR3 sequences, 9.5% to 13% appearing once. The sample consisted of whole blood, taken in connection with sensitization to the hapten diphenylcyclopropenone (DPC). These receptors were obtained from a woman between 50 and 59 years old with alopecia areata. Some clones in this sample may be carry-over from other donors' samples.

This clonotype was detected only a few times. The chain combines TRBV19 with TRBJ1-4; D not certain. Germline-derived CDR1 and CDR2 are LNHDA and SQIVND (reference sequence). V was trimmed by 5 bases and J by 3 bases, leaving 16 bases between them. The CDR3 loop spans 16 amino acids. The CDR3 sequence: CASSALSAGANEKLFF. The CDR3 nucleotides read TGTGCCAGTAGTGCCCTTTCCGCCGGGGCTAATGAAAAACTGTTTTTT. The whole variable domain, remainder taken from reference TRBV19 and TRBJ1-4, is DGGITQSPKYLFRKEGQNVTLSCEQNLNHDAMYWYRQDPGQGLRLIYYSQIVNDFQKGDIAEGYSVSREKKESFPLTVTSAQKNPTAFYLCASSALSAGANEKLFFGSGTQLSVL.

The CDR3 is CSVTGGTNEKLFF. DNA of the CDR3: TGCAGCGTAACGGGGGGAACAAATGAAAAACTGTTTTTT. This chain links TRBV29-1 with TRBJ1-4; D may be TRBD1 (5 bases). Looked up from germline, CDR1 is SQVTM and CDR2 is ANQGSEA. Trimming left V 6 bases short and J 5 bases short, with 13 bases between. CDR3 length: 13 amino acids. Based on the CDR3 plus reference TRBV29-1 and TRBJ1-4, the full variable domain is SAVISQKPSRDICQRGTSLTIQCQVDSQVTMMFWYRQQPGQSLTLIATANQGSEATYESGFVIDKFPISRPNLTFSTLTVSNMSPEDSSIYLCSVTGGTNEKLFFGSGTQLSVL.

This clonotype was seen once. V is TRBV7-2 and J is TRBJ2-5; D uncertain. The CDR3 contains 15 residues. V was clipped by 5 bases and J by 2 bases, with 15 bases between them. Germline V CDR1 and CDR2: SGHTA, FQGNSA. The CDR3 DNA follows: TGTGCCAGCAGCCCTACCCACTACTTTCAAGAGACCCAGTACTTC. It specifies CASSPTHYFQETQYF.

Only a few counts were recorded for this clonotype. The germline gene is not matched at one end of the junction; a read error may be the cause. The V gene is TRBV7-7, the J gene TRBJ2-5, with a tentative D call TRBD1 (5 bases). CDR1 and CDR2 (germline): SSHAT, FNYEAQ (reference sequence). This CDR3 spans 14 amino acids. CDR3 in DNA: TGTGCTAGCAGTCTGGTTGGACAACAAGAGACCCAGTACTTC. As protein: CASSLVGQQETQYF.

This clonotype was detected only a few times. The chain has TRBV10-2 and TRBJ1-6, with no clear D. This CDR3 spans 11 amino acids. V was pared by 5 bases and J by 10 bases, with 6 bases between. Germline loops: CDR1 WSHSY, CDR2 SAAADI. CDR3 DNA: TGCGCCAGCAGTTCCGGCTCACCCCTCCACTTT. Translation gives CASSSGSPLHF.

The genes are TRBV7-8 and TRBJ2-3; D could derive from TRBD1 or TRBD2 (5 bases each). This CDR3 spans 16 amino acids. Trimming took 8 bases from V and 3 from J, leaving 21 bases between them. Germline V gene lookup returns CDR1 SGHVS and CDR2 FQNEAQ. The CDR3 region is CASAPGRLMRTDTQYF. The CDR3 nucleotides are TGTGCCAGCGCTCCGGGACGGCTAATGAGGACAGATACGCAGTATTTT.

This clonotype was detected only a few times. The J gene is TRBJ2-2, the V gene TRBV10-1; no clear D. In germline, CDR1 is WNHNN, CDR2 SYGVQD (reference sequence). This CDR3 comprises 13 residues. V was trimmed by 8 bases and J by 4 bases, leaving 11 bases between them. CDR3 loop: CASGHRRTGELFF. CDR3 nucleotides: TGCGCCAGCGGCCACAGACGCACCGGGGAGCTGTTTTTT.

V and J are TRBV27 and TRBJ2-1, with TRBD1 identical over 7 bases. V lost 6 bases, J lost 4 bases, and 3 bases stayed unmatched. Germline V CDR1 and CDR2: MNHEY, SMNVEV (reference sequence). The CDR3 sequence is 13 residues long. CDR3 sequence (DNA): TGTGCCAGCAGCCCGACAGGGTACAATGAGCAGTTCTTC. Translated: CASSPTGYNEQFF.

This clonotype was seen a few times. This chain uses TRBV5-1 with TRBJ1-1; D perhaps matches TRBD1 (5 bases). The CDR3 consists of 14 residues. Trimming stripped 1 base from V and 1 base from J, with 8 bases between. Germline values: CDR1 SGHRS, CDR2 YFSETQ. The CDR3 DNA reads as TGCGCCAGCAGCTTGCCAGGGAGGAACACTGAAGCTTTCTTT. Translation gives CASSLPGRNTEAFF.

This clonotype was seen more than once but under ten times. The chain is built from TRBV15 and TRBJ1-3; D is unresolved. The germline V gene has CDR1 LNHNV and CDR2 YYDKDF (reference sequence). V was pared by 5 bases and J by 2 bases, with 7 bases between. CDR3 length: 13 amino acids. The CDR3 protein is CATSPGAGNTIYF. CDR3 nucleotide sequence: TGTGCCACCAGCCCAGGCGCTGGAAACACCATATATTTT.

This clonotype was counted between two and nine times. The chain employs TRBV6-5 and TRBJ2-2; D is perhaps TRBD1 (6 bases). V was clipped by 9 bases and J by 3 bases, with 11 bases between them. CDR1 is MNHEY, CDR2 SVGAGI, per germline. The CDR3 is 13 residues long. In nucleotides, the CDR3 is TGTGCCAGTAATTACAGGGACACCGGGGAGCTGTTTTTT. Encoded protein: CASNYRDTGELFF.

The rearrangement joins TRBV3-1 to TRBJ1-1, with a tentative D call TRBD1 (5 bases). Trimming took 1 base from V and 11 from J, leaving 17 bases between them. The CDR3 runs 14 residues. The V gene's germline CDR1 is LGHDT and CDR2 YNNKEL (reference sequence). CDR3 residues: CASSQVLGVRRAFF. DNA of the CDR3: TGTGCCAGCAGCCAAGTTTTGGGGGTGCGACGCGCTTTCTTT.

This clonotype was counted only a few times. The chain employs TRBV7-6 and TRBJ2-1; D is perhaps TRBD2 (5 bases). CDR1 is SGHVS and CDR2 is FNYEAQ in the germline V gene. The CDR3 totals 14 residues. Trimming stripped 1 base from V and 7 bases from J, with 11 bases between. CDR3 sequence (DNA): TGTGCCAGCAGCTTAGGGGCTAGCTCGAATGAGCAGTTCTTC. Translated, it gives CASSLGASSNEQFF.

The chain employs TRBV7-9 and TRBJ1-1; D gene unclear. V was clipped by 1 base and J by 4 bases, with 10 bases between them. From germline, CDR1 is SEHNR and CDR2 FQNEAQ (reference sequence). The CDR3 runs to 14 residues. The CDR3 DNA sequence: TGTGCCAGCAGCTTAGAAGTTGGGGTCACTGAAGCTTTCTTT. It is translated as CASSLEVGVTEAFF.

CDR3 nucleotides: TGTGCCAGCAGTAGACTAGCGGAAGCTTTCTTT. Translated: CASSRLAEAFF. The chain uses TRBV28 and TRBJ1-1; D remains ambiguous. V dropped 5 bases and J dropped 8 bases, with 9 bases sitting between them. This CDR3 is 11 amino acids long. Germline CDR1 and CDR2: MDHEN and SYDVKM.

This clonotype occurred many times. J is TRBJ2-7 and V is TRBV29-1, with a tentative D call TRBD1 (5 bases). V was pared by 3 bases and J by 5 bases, with 11 bases between. The CDR3 totals 12 residues. Germline V CDR1 and CDR2: SQVTM, ANQGSEA. CDR3 coding DNA: TGCAGCGTTGAGGACATCGGAAACGAGCAGTACTTC. Its translation is CSVEDIGNEQYF.

In this sample, this clonotype turned up many times. The rearrangement joins TRBV12-3 or TRBV12-4 to TRBJ1-1, with TRBD1 matching over 7 bases. CDR3 size: 14 residues. V gave up 3 bases and J gave up 5 bases; unmatched junction bases: 6. CDR3 in DNA: TGTGCCAGCAGTTTTAGACAGGGTAAGACTGAAGCTTTCTTT. Amino acids: CASSFRQGKTEAFF.

This clonotype was found many times. This chain joins TRBV10-3 and TRBJ2-3; 7 bases are a match to TRBD1. V lost 10 bases to trimming and J lost 1 base; unmatched junction nucleotides: 11. The germline V gene has CDR1 ENHRY and CDR2 SYGVKD. The CDR3 is made up of 15 amino acids. In DNA form, the CDR3 reads TGTGCCACCAAACAGGGGACGGGACGCACAGATACGCAGTATTTT. Translation: CATKQGTGRTDTQYF.

The J gene is TRBJ1-2, the V gene TRBV28; tentative D call: TRBD1 (5 bases). Germline V lookup: CDR1 MDHEN, CDR2 SYDVKM. V lost 5 bases and J 6 bases, leaving 22 bases between the germline ends. The CDR3 consists of 16 residues. CDR3 sequence reads: CASSLPRGFSTNGYTF. In nucleotides, the CDR3 is TGTGCCAGCAGTCTCCCCCGGGGGTTTAGTACCAATGGCTACACCTTC.

This clonotype occurred once. The chain recombines TRBV4-1 with TRBJ2-1, with 9 positions matching TRBD2. CDR1 MGHRA and CDR2 YSYEKL come from the germline V gene. The junction had 4 bases not matched to a gene; V was cut back by 3 bases and J by 1 base. The CDR3 extends over 16 amino acids. The CDR3 region has the DNA TGCGCCAGCAGCCAGGGTACTAGCGGGTCCTACAATGAGCAGTTCTTC. The encoded protein is CASSQGTSGSYNEQFF.

Many counts were recorded for this clonotype. The chain employs TRBV28 and TRBJ2-7; the D call may be TRBD1 or TRBD2 (5 bases each). V lost 4 bases, J lost 3 bases, and 13 bases lay in between. Germline CDR1 reads MDHEN; CDR2 reads SYDVKM. The CDR3 has 14 amino acids. CDR3 residues: CASSSPGRLYEQYF. The CDR3 DNA is TGTGCCAGCAGTTCCCCGGGACGGCTCTACGAGCAGTACTTC.

This clonotype has a handful of counts. The chain carries TRBV18 and TRBJ2-1, with D unclear. V was clipped by 2 bases and J by 1 base, with 15 bases between them. The germline gives CDR1 KGHSH, CDR2 LQKENI. The length of the CDR3 is 17 residues. Written as DNA, the CDR3 is TGTGCCAGCTCACCAGATTCATGGACCGTGTCCTACAATGAGCAGTTCTTC. Translated, it gives CASSPDSWTVSYNEQFF.

This rearrangement joins TRBV11-2 to TRBJ2-1; D perhaps matches TRBD1 (5 bases). Germline assignment: CDR1 SGHAT and CDR2 FQNNGV. The CDR3 runs 14 residues. Trimming pared 1 base from V and 10 bases from J, leaving 14 bases between. The CDR3 bases are TGTGCCAGCAGCTTAGTCTTTGGACACCCAGAGCAGTTCTTC. Amino acids: CASSLVFGHPEQFF. Full variable domain (missing parts from reference TRBV11-2 and TRBJ2-1): EAGVAQSPRYKIIEKRQSVAFWCNPISGHATLYWYQQILGQGPKLLIQFQNNGVVDDSQLPKDRFSAERLKGVDSTLKIQPAKLEDSAVYLCASSLVFGHPEQFFGPGTRLTVL.

This clonotype occurred many times. The rearrangement joins TRBV5-4 to TRBJ2-2, with unresolved D. Trimming cost V 3 bases and J 6 bases, with 15 bases left between them. Germline V gives CDR1 SGHNT, CDR2 YYREEE (reference sequence). The length of the CDR3 is 15 residues. The CDR3, as DNA: TGTGCCAGCAGCTGGGTCCCGTCGAGTCCCGGGGAGCTGTTTTTT. Encoded protein: CASSWVPSSPGELFF.

This clonotype was found a few times. The V and J genes are TRBV9 and TRBJ1-1, with D possibly TRBD1 on 6 matching bases. CDR3 length: 12 amino acids. Germline V gene sequence: CDR1 SGDLS, CDR2 YYNGEE. Trimming stripped 0 bases from V and 9 bases from J, with 9 bases between. CDR3 region: CASSVETGKAFF. CDR3 DNA: TGTGCCAGCAGCGTAGAAACAGGGAAAGCTTTCTTT.

A few counts support this clonotype. J is TRBJ2-2 and V is TRBV4-2, with 13 bases that match TRBD2. Germline-derived CDR1 and CDR2 are LGHNA and YNFKEQ. CDR3 length: 18 amino acids. Trimming at V came to 2 bases and at J to 4 bases, leaving 7 bases not matched to a gene. The chain's CDR3 is CASSQYAGTSGATGELFF. As DNA, the CDR3 is TGTGCCAGCAGCCAATACGCCGGGACTAGCGGGGCCACCGGGGAGCTGTTTTTT.

The chain employs TRBV5-1 and TRBJ2-3; TRBD1 matches 7 bases. After removal of 4 bases from V and 4 bases from J, the junction contained 6 bases not matched to a gene. The germline V gene has CDR1 SGHRS and CDR2 YFSETQ. The CDR3 length is 14 residues. For the CDR3, the DNA is TGCGCCAGCAGCATGACAGGGTCCGCAGATACGCAGTATTTT. Translated: CASSMTGSADTQYF.

The chain joins TRBV19 to TRBJ2-7; 8 bases line up with TRBD2. The V gene's germline CDR1 is LNHDA and CDR2 SQIVND (reference sequence). With 1 base clipped from V and 6 bases from J, the junction kept 11 bases outside the gene matches. CDR3 length: 16 amino acids. The DNA of the CDR3 is TGTGCCAGTAGTATAGGTGGAGCGGGAGACGCACGCGAGCAGTACTTC. This codes for CASSIGGAGDAREQYF. Supplemented by reference TRBV19 and TRBJ2-7, the full variable domain reads DGGITQSPKYLFRKEGQNVTLSCEQNLNHDAMYWYRQDPGQGLRLIYYSQIVNDFQKGDIAEGYSVSREKKESFPLTVTSAQKNPTAFYLCASSIGGAGDAREQYFGPGTRLTVT.

This clonotype was counted at least ten times. The chain is built from TRBV4-1 and TRBJ2-1; D is ambiguous. The germline V and J ends were trimmed by 2 bases and 1 base, with 12 bases remaining between them. CDR3 length equals 16 residues. Germline V gene lookup returns CDR1 MGHRA and CDR2 YSYEKL. The CDR3 reads CASSQLEGLSYNEQFF. Written as DNA, the CDR3 is TGCGCCAGCAGCCAATTGGAAGGCCTTTCCTACAATGAGCAGTTCTTC.

This clonotype was seen just once. One end of the junction is discordant with germline, which a read error may explain. The chain links TRBV7-8 to TRBJ2-7; 11 bases line up with TRBD2. The CDR3 spans 16 residues. CDR1 is SGHVS, CDR2 FQNEAQ, per germline. The CDR3 DNA reads as TGTGCCAGCAGCCCCGGCACTAGCGGGGGATCCTACGACCAGTACTTC. Its protein is CASSPGTSGGSYDQYF. Together with reference TRBV7-8 and TRBJ2-7, the CDR3 gives the full variable domain: GAGVSQSPRYKVAKRGQDVALRCDPISGHVSLFWYQQALGQGPEFLTYFQNEAQLDKSGLPSDRFFAERPEGSVSTLKIQRTQQEDSAVYLCASSPGTSGGSYDQYFGPGTRLTVT.

The chain is built from TRBV19 and TRBJ2-5; D is perhaps TRBD1 (7 bases). The germline CDR1 and CDR2 sequences are LNHDA and SQIVND (reference sequence). The ends were cut back, 5 bases at V and 2 bases at J, with 24 bases in the middle. CDR3 length equals 18 residues. The CDR3 region is CASSARGTVQTLQETQYF. The CDR3 nucleotides are TGTGCCAGTAGTGCTCGGGGGACAGTCCAAACCCTACAAGAGACCCAGTACTTC.

This chain connects TRBV7-2 to TRBJ2-1; perhaps TRBD2 as D (6 bases). The V end was cut by 5 bases, the J end by 8 bases, with 16 bases between. Germline values: CDR1 SGHTA, CDR2 FQGNSA. This CDR3 is 14 amino acids long. CDR3 in DNA: TGTGCCAGCAGCCTAGAGGGACTTTGGCATGAGCAGTTCTTC. It translates to CASSLEGLWHEQFF.